The source of this T cell receptor beta chain is a study of early T cells in non-severe SARS-CoV-2 infection. Study details: Chains from this unsorted whole-blood bulk RNA could not be paired.

Unique molecular identifiers (one per individual cDNA molecule) were attached. TCRdb re-called the 5' RACE reads through MiXCR, storing one row per CDR3 protein. The sample holds around 81,000 distinct CDR3 sequences; around 14% are singletons and the top ten take about a tenth. Study-wide results and limits: Comparison of clonotypes with VDJdb favored anti-spike CD8 responses while missing private and CD4 specificities.

This clonotype was observed many times. Its specificity is unknown. This CDR3 has 12 amino acids. V was pared by 6 bases and J by 5 bases, with 4 bases of the junction left unmatched. The germline CDR1 and CDR2 sequences are DFQATT and SNEGSKA (reference sequence). The chain has TRBV20-1 and TRBJ2-1, with TRBD2 matching 7 bases. Sequencing used whole blood. This TCR was recovered from an adult who was a healthcare worker with PCR-confirmed SARS-CoV-2 infection or an uninfected control (not recorded which). CDR3 sequence: CSAPLADNEQFF. CDR3 sequence (DNA): TGCAGTGCCCCGCTAGCGGACAATGAGCAGTTCTTC.